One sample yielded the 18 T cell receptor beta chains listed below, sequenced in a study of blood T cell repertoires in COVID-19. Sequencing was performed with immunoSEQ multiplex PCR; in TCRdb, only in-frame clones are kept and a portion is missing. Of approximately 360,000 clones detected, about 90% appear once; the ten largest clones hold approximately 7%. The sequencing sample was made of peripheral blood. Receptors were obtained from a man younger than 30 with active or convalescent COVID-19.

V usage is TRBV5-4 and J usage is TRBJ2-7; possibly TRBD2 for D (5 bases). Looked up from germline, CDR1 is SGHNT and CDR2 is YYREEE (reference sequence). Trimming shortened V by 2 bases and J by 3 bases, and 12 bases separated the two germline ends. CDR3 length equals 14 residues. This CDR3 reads CASSLEGGLYEQYF. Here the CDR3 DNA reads TGTGCCAGCAGCTTAGAGGGCGGACTCTACGAGCAGTACTTC.

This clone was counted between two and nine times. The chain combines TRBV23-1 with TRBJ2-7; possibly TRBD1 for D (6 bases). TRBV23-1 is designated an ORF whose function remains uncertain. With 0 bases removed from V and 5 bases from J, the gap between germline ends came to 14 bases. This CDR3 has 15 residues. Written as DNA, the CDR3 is TGCGCCAGCAGTCAATCGGGGGCAGTAATTAACGAGCAGTACTTC. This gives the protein CASSQSGAVINEQYF.

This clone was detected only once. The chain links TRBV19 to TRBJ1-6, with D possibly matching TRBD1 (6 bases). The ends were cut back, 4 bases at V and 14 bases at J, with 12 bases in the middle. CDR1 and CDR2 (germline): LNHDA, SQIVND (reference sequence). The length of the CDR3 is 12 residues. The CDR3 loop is CASSTNRAALHF. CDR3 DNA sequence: TGTGCCAGTAGTACCAACAGGGCGGCCCTCCACTTT.

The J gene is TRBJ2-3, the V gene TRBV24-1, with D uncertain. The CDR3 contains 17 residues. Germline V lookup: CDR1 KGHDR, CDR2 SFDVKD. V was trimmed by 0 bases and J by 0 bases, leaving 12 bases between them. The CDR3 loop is CATSDLEATPSTDTQYF. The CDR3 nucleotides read TGTGCCACCAGTGATTTGGAAGCAACCCCTAGCACAGATACGCAGTATTTT.

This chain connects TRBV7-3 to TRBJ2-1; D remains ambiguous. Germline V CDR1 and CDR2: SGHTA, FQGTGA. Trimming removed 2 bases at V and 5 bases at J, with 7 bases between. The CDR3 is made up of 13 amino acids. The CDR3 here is CASSLELNNEQFF. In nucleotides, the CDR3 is TGTGCCAGCAGCTTAGAACTAAACAATGAGCAGTTCTTC.

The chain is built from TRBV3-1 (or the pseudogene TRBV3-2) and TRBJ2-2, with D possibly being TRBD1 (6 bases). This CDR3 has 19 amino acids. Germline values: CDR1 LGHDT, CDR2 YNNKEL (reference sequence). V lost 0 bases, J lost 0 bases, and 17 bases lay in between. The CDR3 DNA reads TGTGCCAGCAGCCAAGATAGGGCTCGGGACACACCGAACACCGGGGAGCTGTTTTTT. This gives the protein CASSQDRARDTPNTGELFF.

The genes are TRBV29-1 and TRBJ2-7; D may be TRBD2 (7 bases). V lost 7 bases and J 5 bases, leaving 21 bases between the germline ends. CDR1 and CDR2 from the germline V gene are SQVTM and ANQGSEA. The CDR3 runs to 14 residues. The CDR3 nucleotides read TGCAGCGCACACCGGGGAGGGGGGTCGAACGAGCAGTACTTC. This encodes CSAHRGGGSNEQYF.

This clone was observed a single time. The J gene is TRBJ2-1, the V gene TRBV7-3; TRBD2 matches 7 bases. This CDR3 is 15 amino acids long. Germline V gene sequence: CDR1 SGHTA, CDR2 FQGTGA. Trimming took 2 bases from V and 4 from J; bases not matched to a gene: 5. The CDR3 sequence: CASSLVAGPYNEQFF. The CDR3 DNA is TGTGCCAGCAGCTTAGTAGCGGGCCCATACAATGAGCAGTTCTTC.

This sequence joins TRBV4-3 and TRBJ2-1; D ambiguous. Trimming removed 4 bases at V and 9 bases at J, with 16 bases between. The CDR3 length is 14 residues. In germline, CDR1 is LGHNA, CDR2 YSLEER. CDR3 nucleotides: TGCGCCAGCAGCCCAGGTTTTCGGCCCACTGAGCAGTTCTTC. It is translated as CASSPGFRPTEQFF.

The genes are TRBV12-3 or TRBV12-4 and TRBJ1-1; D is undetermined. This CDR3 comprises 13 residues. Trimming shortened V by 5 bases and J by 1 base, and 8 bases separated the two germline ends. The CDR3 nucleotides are TGTGCCAGCAGTAGATGGCAGAACACTGAAGCTTTCTTT. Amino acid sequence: CASSRWQNTEAFF.

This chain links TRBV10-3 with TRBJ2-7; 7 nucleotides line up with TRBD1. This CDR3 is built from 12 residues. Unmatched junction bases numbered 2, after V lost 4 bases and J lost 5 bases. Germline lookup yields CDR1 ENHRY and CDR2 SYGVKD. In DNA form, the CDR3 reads TGTGCCATCAGTGTAACAGGGGACGAGCAGTACTTC. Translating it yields CAISVTGDEQYF.

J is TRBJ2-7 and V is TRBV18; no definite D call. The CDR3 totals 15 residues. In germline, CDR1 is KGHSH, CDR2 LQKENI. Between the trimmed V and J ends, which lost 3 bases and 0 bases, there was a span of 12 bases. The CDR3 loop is CASSPPTALSYEQYF. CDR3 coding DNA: TGTGCCAGCTCACCTCCTACAGCCCTCTCCTACGAGCAGTACTTC. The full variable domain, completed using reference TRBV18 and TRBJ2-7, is NAGVMQNPRHLVRRRGQEARLRCSPMKGHSHVYWYRQLPEEGLKFMVYLQKENIIDESGMPKERFSAEFPKEGPSILRIQQVVRGDSAAYFCASSPPTALSYEQYFGPGTRLTVT.

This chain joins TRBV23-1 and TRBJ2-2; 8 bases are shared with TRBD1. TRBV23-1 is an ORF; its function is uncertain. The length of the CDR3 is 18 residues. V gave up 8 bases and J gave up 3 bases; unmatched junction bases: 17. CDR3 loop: CASGRDRHPSSDTGELFF. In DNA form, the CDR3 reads TGCGCCAGCGGCCGGGACAGGCACCCAAGCTCGGACACCGGGGAGCTGTTTTTT.

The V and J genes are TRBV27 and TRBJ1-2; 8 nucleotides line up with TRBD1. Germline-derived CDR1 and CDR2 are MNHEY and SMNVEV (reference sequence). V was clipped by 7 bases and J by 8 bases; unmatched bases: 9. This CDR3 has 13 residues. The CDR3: CASNDQGAGGYTF. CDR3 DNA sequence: TGTGCCAGCAACGATCAGGGGGCGGGAGGCTACACCTTC.

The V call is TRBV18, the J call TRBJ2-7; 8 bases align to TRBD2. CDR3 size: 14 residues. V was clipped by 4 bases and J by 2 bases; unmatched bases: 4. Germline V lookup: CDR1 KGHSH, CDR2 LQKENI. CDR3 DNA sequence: TGTGCCAGCTCACGCGGGGGGCCCACCTACGAGCAGTACTTC. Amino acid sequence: CASSRGGPTYEQYF.

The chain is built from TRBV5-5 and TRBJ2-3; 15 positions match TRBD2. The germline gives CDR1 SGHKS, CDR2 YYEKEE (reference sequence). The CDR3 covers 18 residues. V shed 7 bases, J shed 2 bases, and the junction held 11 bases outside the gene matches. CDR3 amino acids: CASGGGTSGRRVTDTQYF. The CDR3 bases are TGTGCCAGCGGGGGAGGGACTAGCGGGAGGAGGGTCACAGATACGCAGTATTTT.

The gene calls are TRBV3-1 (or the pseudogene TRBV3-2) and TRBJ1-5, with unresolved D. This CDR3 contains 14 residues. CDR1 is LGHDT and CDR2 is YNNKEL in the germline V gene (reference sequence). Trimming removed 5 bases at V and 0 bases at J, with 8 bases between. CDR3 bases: TGTGCCAGCAGCGATAGCGATAGCAATCAGCCCCAGCATTTT. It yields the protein CASSDSDSNQPQHF.

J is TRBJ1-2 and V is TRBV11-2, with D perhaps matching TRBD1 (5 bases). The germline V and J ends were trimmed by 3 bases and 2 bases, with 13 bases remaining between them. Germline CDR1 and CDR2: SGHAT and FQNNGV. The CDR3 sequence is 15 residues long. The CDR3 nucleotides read TGTGCCAGCAGCTTCGATTACAGGTTGAACTATGGCTACACCTTC. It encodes CASSFDYRLNYGYTF. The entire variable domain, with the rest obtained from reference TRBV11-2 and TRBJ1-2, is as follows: EAGVAQSPRYKIIEKRQSVAFWCNPISGHATLYWYQQILGQGPKLLIQFQNNGVVDDSQLPKDRFSAERLKGVDSTLKIQPAKLEDSAVYLCASSFDYRLNYGYTFGSGTRLTVV.